Listed below are T cell receptor beta chains from one sample, sequenced in a study of identical twins. TCRdb re-called the 5' RACE reads with MiXCR, one entry per CDR3 protein. This table holds approximately 690,000 distinct CDR3 sequences, around 5.7% found once. Sequencing used naive T cells sorted from blood. The receptors were gathered from a man in his late teens or twenties in good health. CDR3s include the opening cysteine and the closing phenylalanine or tryptophan. D genes are given only for firm matches. Some rows have no size entry. The others give once, few or many, or a class for an expanded clone.

size	J	length	D	V	CDR3	DNA
-	TRBJ2-1	16	-	TRBV27	CASSLYGEANYNEQFF	TGTGCCAGCAGTTTATATGGGGAGGCCAACTACAATGAGCAGTTCTTC
-	TRBJ2-5	18	TRBD2	TRBV28	CASSSKLAGGALEETQYF	TGTGCCAGCAGTTCCAAACTAGCGGGAGGGGCCTTGGAAGAGACCCAGTACTTC
many	TRBJ2-7	13	-	TRBV20-1	CSASRDRSYEQYF	TGCAGTGCTAGCAGGGACCGCTCCTACGAGCAGTACTTC
many	TRBJ2-1	14	TRBD2	TRBV13	CASRRAGGLVEQFF	TGTGCCAGCAGACGAGCGGGAGGGCTTGTTGAGCAGTTCTTC
few	TRBJ2-1	14	-	TRBV7-3	CASSSRGLRNEQFF	TGTGCCAGCAGCTCTCGGGGGTTACGGAATGAGCAGTTCTTC
many	TRBJ2-1	12	-	TRBV5-1	CASSWTQNEQFF	TGCGCCAGCAGTTGGACTCAAAATGAGCAGTTCTTC
few	TRBJ2-7	13	-	TRBV20-1	CSAQTDKYYEQYF	TGCAGTGCTCAGACGGATAAATACTACGAGCAGTACTTC
few	TRBJ1-4	16	TRBD1	TRBV3-1	CASSLKRTGGYEKLFF	TGTGCCAGCAGCCTAAAAAGGACAGGAGGGTATGAAAAACTGTTTTTT
many	TRBJ2-1	16	TRBD2	TRBV9	CASSVEPSGNYNEQFF	TGTGCCAGCAGCGTAGAGCCTAGCGGGAACTACAATGAGCAGTTCTTC
-	TRBJ2-3	17	TRBD2	TRBV19	CASSPDPIAGAPDTQYF	TGTGCCAGTAGTCCCGACCCAATAGCGGGAGCCCCAGATACGCAGTATTTT
many	TRBJ2-2	14	TRBD2	TRBV20-1	CSASGGRGTGELFF	TGCAGTGCTAGCGGCGGGAGAGGGACCGGGGAGCTGTTTTTT
many	TRBJ2-2	17	TRBD1	TRBV4-2	CASSQQSGTGNTGELFF	TGTGCCAGCAGCCAGCAATCCGGGACAGGGAACACCGGGGAGCTGTTTTTT
many	TRBJ2-5	16	-	TRBV5-5	CASSSYLSSYQETQYF	TGTGCCAGCAGCTCCTATCTCTCTTCATATCAAGAGACCCAGTACTTC
few	TRBJ2-5	13	-	TRBV30	CAERDGYQETQYF	TGTGCCGAACGGGACGGGTACCAAGAGACCCAGTACTTC
many	TRBJ2-3	15	TRBD2	TRBV20-1	CSATKPGLGADTQYF	TGCAGTGCTACAAAACCGGGACTAGGAGCAGATACGCAGTATTTT
few	TRBJ2-5	16	-	TRBV14	CASSQDRATFRETQYF	TGTGCCAGCAGCCAAGATCGGGCCACTTTCCGGGAGACCCAGTACTTC
few	TRBJ2-5	15	TRBD2	TRBV15	CATSRARGGQETQYF	TGTGCCACCAGCAGAGCACGGGGGGGGCAAGAGACCCAGTACTTC
many	TRBJ2-6	17	-	TRBV21-1	CASSPTGRRTGANVLTF	TGTGCCAGCAGTCCCACCGGGAGGCGGACCGGGGCCAACGTCCTGACTTTC
many	TRBJ2-1	15	-	TRBV7-3	CASSLEALGYNEQFF	TGTGCCAGCAGCTTAGAGGCGTTGGGCTACAATGAGCAGTTCTTC
few	TRBJ2-5	16	TRBD1	TRBV12-3/TRBV12-4	CASSSRTGGQSETQYF	TGTGCCAGCAGCAGCCGGACAGGGGGCCAGTCGGAGACCCAGTACTTC
-	TRBJ2-5	17	TRBD2	TRBV5-1	CASSLAVLAGGGETQYF	TGCGCCAGCAGCTTGGCCGTACTAGCGGGAGGCGGTGAGACCCAGTACTTC
many	TRBJ2-3	13	-	TRBV5-1	CASSFFRADTQYF	TGCGCCAGCAGCTTTTTTCGAGCAGATACGCAGTATTTT
few	TRBJ1-4	13	-	TRBV4-2	CASSQDFDEKLFF	TGTGCCAGCAGCCAAGATTTTGACGAAAAACTGTTTTTT
many	TRBJ1-3	13	-	TRBV29-1	CSVGHGPGNTIYF	TGCAGCGTTGGGCACGGGCCGGGGAACACCATATATTTT
many	TRBJ1-1	15	-	TRBV10-3	CAISDPAGRNTEAFF	TGTGCCATCAGTGACCCCGCAGGGCGAAACACTGAAGCTTTCTTT
few	TRBJ2-1	14	-	TRBV6-1	CASSPTVAHYEQFF	TGTGCCAGCAGTCCCACGGTAGCCCATTACGAGCAGTTCTTC
-	TRBJ1-4	13	TRBD1	TRBV2	CACGGQDSEKLFF	TGTGCCTGTGGCGGACAGGACAGTGAAAAACTGTTTTTT
many	TRBJ2-1	13	-	TRBV12-3/TRBV12-4	CASTLGDGVEQFF	TGTGCCAGCACATTAGGGGACGGGGTTGAGCAGTTCTTC
-	TRBJ2-6	15	-	TRBV19	CASSMTTSGANVLTF	TGTGCCAGTAGTATGACCACTTCTGGGGCCAACGTCCTGACTTTC
many	TRBJ2-3	15	-	TRBV29-1	CSVEDSRGGAGTQYF	TGCAGCGTTGAAGACAGTAGGGGTGGGGCAGGTACGCAGTATTTT
-	TRBJ1-5	13	-	TRBV28	CASSSGVPSPQHF	TGTGCCAGCAGTTCGGGGGTTCCGTCGCCCCAGCATTTT
-	TRBJ2-7	16	TRBD1	TRBV7-3	CASSLSSGTGGHEQYF	TGTGCCAGCAGCCTTTCTTCCGGGACAGGGGGCCACGAGCAGTACTTC
few	TRBJ2-1	15	TRBD2	TRBV12-3/TRBV12-4	CASSSYAGVGNEQFF	TGTGCCAGCAGTTCCTATGCGGGAGTGGGGAATGAGCAGTTCTTC
once	TRBJ1-1	18	-	TRBV29-1	CSVEDLKGAGRMNAEAFF	TGCAGCGTTGAAGATCTTAAAGGTGCGGGCCGAATGAACGCTGAAGCTTTCTTT
-	TRBJ2-1	15	-	TRBV7-9	CASSFSTHHYNEQFF	TGTGCCAGCAGCTTCTCGACTCATCACTACAATGAGCAGTTCTTC
-	TRBJ2-2	13	-	TRBV25-1	CASSAQRTGELFF	TGTGCCAGCAGTGCCCAACGCACCGGGGAGCTGTTTTTT
many	TRBJ2-1	10	-	TRBV29-1	CSVSPDEQFF	TGCAGCGTTTCCCCAGATGAGCAGTTCTTC
many	TRBJ2-1	16	-	TRBV12-3/TRBV12-4	CASSPKDQESGYEQFF	TGTGCCAGCAGTCCAAAGGACCAAGAATCGGGTTATGAGCAGTTCTTC
-	TRBJ2-1	13	-	TRBV5-8	CASRGLSYNEQFF	TGTGCCAGCAGAGGGCTCTCCTACAATGAGCAGTTCTTC
few	TRBJ1-4	13	-	TRBV12-3/TRBV12-4	CASRRGSDEKLFF	TGTGCCAGCAGGAGGGGTTCGGATGAAAAACTGTTTTTT
many	TRBJ1-1	14	-	TRBV12-3/TRBV12-4	CASSFYRPNTEAFF	TGTGCCAGCAGTTTCTACAGGCCAAACACTGAAGCTTTCTTT
-	TRBJ1-2	14	-	TRBV12-3/TRBV12-4	CASRGISNNYGYTF	TGTGCCAGCAGGGGCATCAGCAATAACTATGGCTACACCTTC
many	TRBJ1-1	14	-	TRBV5-1	CASSLFGLGAEAFF	TGCGCCAGCAGCTTGTTTGGCCTAGGAGCTGAAGCTTTCTTT
few	TRBJ2-1	16	TRBD2	TRBV9	CASSGTSHSSYNEQFF	TGTGCCAGCAGCGGGACTAGCCATAGCTCCTACAATGAGCAGTTCTTC
many	TRBJ1-1	13	-	TRBV9	CASSTPLNTEAFF	TGTGCCAGCAGCACCCCACTGAACACTGAAGCTTTCTTT
few	TRBJ2-4	14	-	TRBV14	CASSQVPTVSQQYF	TGTGCCAGCAGCCAAGTCCCCACCGTGAGCCAGCAGTACTTC
-	TRBJ2-5	13	-	TRBV5-1	CASSARQVETQYF	TGCGCCAGCAGCGCGCGACAGGTTGAGACCCAGTACTTC
many	TRBJ2-7	14	TRBD2	TRBV20-1	CSARRGLAGNEQYF	TGCAGTGCTAGACGGGGACTAGCGGGTAACGAGCAGTACTTC
many	TRBJ1-2	13	-	TRBV6-1	CASREEGNYGYTF	TGTGCCAGCAGGGAGGAGGGAAACTATGGCTACACCTTC
-	TRBJ2-3	18	TRBD2	TRBV4-2	CASSQVTGTSAFTDTQYF	TGTGCCAGCAGCCAAGTCACCGGGACTAGCGCATTCACAGATACGCAGTATTTT
few	TRBJ1-1	15	-	TRBV7-2	CASSLVKGLNTEAFF	TGTGCCAGCAGCTTAGTTAAGGGCTTGAACACTGAAGCTTTCTTT
many	TRBJ2-1	13	TRBD2	TRBV29-1	CSVEIWEGNEQFF	TGCAGCGTTGAAATCTGGGAGGGCAATGAGCAGTTCTTC
-	TRBJ1-2	15	TRBD1	TRBV5-1	CASSLETTGRSGYTF	TGCGCCAGCAGCTTGGAGACGACAGGGCGGTCCGGCTACACCTTC
many	TRBJ2-3	14	-	TRBV4-3	CASSQAGDTDTQYF	TGCGCCAGCAGCCAAGCCGGCGACACAGATACGCAGTATTTT
many	TRBJ1-2	13	-	TRBV15	CATSLDSVRVYTF	TGTGCCACCAGTTTGGACTCTGTTCGGGTCTACACCTTC
many	TRBJ2-7	14	-	TRBV7-2	CASSLAHSSYEQYF	TGTGCCAGCAGCTTAGCCCACAGCTCCTACGAGCAGTACTTC
many	TRBJ2-1	14	-	TRBV29-1	CSGEPRLGDNEQFF	TGCAGCGGTGAACCCAGGTTAGGAGACAATGAGCAGTTCTTC
few	TRBJ1-1	14	-	TRBV7-3	CASSSGGGLTEAFF	TGTGCCAGCAGCTCCGGGGGAGGACTCACTGAAGCTTTCTTT
many	TRBJ1-2	12	-	TRBV29-1	CSVDEGNYGYTF	TGCAGCGTTGACGAGGGAAACTATGGCTACACCTTC
few	TRBJ2-3	15	-	TRBV27	CASSTPRDNTDTQYF	TGTGCCAGCAGTACCCCGCGGGACAACACAGATACGCAGTATTTT